The present entry profiles one T cell receptor beta chain with its context. The authors' processing: Researchers report that nucleated cell counts were estimated from reference gene primer amplification. The repertoire was sequenced with immunoSEQ multiplex PCR; TCRdb's copy has only in-frame clones and lacks some. V, J and clone size are taken as reported in that table, and D and trimming were inferred from the DNA itself. The repertoire holds fewer than 150,000 clones, with about 86% as singletons. From germline, CDR1 is SGHVS and CDR2 FQNEAQ. The CDR3 spans 13 residues. Trimming stripped 5 bases from V and 8 bases from J, with 12 bases between. The data stem from a study of blood T cell repertoires in COVID-19. Background on the study: COVID-19 samples from acute and convalescent phases originated in the United States, Italy and Spain. From T cells, B-cell-depleted T cells, or PBMCs came the material, which was cDNA or gDNA.

The TCR comes from a woman in her thirties or forties with acute or convalescent COVID-19. The sequencing sample was made of peripheral blood. The V and J genes are TRBV7-8 and TRBJ1-4; D gene uncertain. The CDR3 spells CASSRPFGEKLFF. The CDR3 DNA is TGTGCCAGCAGCCGCCCATTCGGGGAAAAACTGTTTTTT.